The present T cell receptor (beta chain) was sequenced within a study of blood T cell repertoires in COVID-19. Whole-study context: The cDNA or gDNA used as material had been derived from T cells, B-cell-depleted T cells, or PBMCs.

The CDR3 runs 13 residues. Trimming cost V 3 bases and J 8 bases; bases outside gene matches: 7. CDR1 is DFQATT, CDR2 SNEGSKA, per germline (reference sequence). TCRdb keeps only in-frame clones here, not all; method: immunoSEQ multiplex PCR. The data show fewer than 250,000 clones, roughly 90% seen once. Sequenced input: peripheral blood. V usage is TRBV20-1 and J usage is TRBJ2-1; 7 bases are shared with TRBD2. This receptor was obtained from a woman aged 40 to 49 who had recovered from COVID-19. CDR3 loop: CSASPGLGDEQFF. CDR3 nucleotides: TGCAGTGCTAGTCCAGGACTAGGTGATGAGCAGTTCTTC.